This T cell receptor (beta chain) stems from a study of blood T cell repertoires in COVID-19. This clone was seen only once. Only in-frame clones appear in the TCRdb table, and some are missing; sequencing was by immunoSEQ multiplex PCR. The data hold 20,000 or so clones, with roughly 87% observed a single time. This TCR derives from a human donor with active COVID-19. The donor label of this sample is uncertain. The sample comprised peripheral blood.

CDR3 nucleotide sequence: TGTGCCAGCAGTTACGGGGAGGGCCTCACTGAAGCTTTCTTT. It translates to CASSYGEGLTEAFF. This chain joins TRBV6-5 and TRBJ1-1; D is ambiguous. The V gene lost 2 bases and the J gene lost 4 bases, with 11 bases spanning the gap. This CDR3 has 14 amino acids. Germline V lookup: CDR1 MNHEY, CDR2 SVGAGI.